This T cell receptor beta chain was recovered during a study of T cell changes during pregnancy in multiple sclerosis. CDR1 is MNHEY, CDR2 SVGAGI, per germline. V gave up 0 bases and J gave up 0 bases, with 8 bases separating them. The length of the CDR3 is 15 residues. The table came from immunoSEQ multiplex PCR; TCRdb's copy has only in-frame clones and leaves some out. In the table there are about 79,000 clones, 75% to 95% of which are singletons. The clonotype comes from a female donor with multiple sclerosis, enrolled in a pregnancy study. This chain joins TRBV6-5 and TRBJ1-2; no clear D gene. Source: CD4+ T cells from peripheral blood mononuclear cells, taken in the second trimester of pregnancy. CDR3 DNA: TGTGCCAGCAGTTACTCGAGCGGGTCTAACTATGGCTACACCTTC. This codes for CASSYSSGSNYGYTF.